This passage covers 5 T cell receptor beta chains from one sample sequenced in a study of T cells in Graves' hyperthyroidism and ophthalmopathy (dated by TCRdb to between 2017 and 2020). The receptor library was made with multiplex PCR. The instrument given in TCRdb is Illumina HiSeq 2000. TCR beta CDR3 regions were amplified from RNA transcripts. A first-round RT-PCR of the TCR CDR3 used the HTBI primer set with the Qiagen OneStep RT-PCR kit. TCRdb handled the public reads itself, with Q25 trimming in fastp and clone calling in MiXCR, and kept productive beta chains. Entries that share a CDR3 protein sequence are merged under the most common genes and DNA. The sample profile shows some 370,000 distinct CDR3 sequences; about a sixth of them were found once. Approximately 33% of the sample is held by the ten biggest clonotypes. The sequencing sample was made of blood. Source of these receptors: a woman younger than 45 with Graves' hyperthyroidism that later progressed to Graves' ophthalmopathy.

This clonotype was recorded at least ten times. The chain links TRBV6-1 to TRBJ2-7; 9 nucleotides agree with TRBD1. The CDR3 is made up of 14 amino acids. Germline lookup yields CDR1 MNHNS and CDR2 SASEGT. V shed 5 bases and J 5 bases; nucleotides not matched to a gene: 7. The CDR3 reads CASSQRTGVDEQYF. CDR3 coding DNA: TGTGCCAGCAGTCAGCGGACAGGGGTAGACGAGCAGTACTTC.

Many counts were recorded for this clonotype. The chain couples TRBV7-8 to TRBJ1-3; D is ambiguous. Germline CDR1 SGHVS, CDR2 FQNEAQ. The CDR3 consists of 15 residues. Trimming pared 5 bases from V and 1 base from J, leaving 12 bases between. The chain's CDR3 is CASSPSSGSGNTIYF. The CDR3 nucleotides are TGTGCCAGCAGCCCTAGCTCGGGGTCTGGAAACACCATATATTTT.

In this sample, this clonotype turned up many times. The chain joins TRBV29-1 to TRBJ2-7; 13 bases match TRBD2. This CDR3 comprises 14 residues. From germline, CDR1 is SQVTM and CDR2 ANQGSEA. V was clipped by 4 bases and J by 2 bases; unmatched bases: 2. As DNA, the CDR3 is TGCAGCGTTGGGGGACTAGCGGGAACCTACGAGCAGTACTTC. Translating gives CSVGGLAGTYEQYF.

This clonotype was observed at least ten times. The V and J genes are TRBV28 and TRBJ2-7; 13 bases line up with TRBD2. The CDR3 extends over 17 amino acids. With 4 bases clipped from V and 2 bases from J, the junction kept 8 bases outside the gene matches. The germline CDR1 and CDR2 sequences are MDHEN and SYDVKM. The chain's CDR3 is CASSSLAGGPSTYEQYF. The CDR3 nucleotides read TGTGCCAGCAGTTCACTAGCGGGAGGGCCCTCGACCTACGAGCAGTACTTC.

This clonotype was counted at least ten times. The CDR3 region has the DNA TGTGCCAGCAGTGCCAGCCCTCCGGGACTAGCTTTCGATGAGCAGTTCTTC. Translation gives CASSASPPGLAFDEQFF. This chain joins TRBV6-1 and TRBJ2-1; 9 positions agree with TRBD2. Losses at the gene ends were 4 bases for V and 8 bases for J; bases not matched to a gene: 15. Germline CDR1 and CDR2: MNHNS and SASEGT. The CDR3 has 17 amino acids.